This T cell receptor (beta chain) was documented in a study of blood T cells in healthy people across ages. General study points: Observed TCR beta diversity showed a strong correlation with the percentage of naive T cells as measured by flow cytometry. Naive and antigen-experienced cells were not separated, limiting conclusive comparison. Investigators viewed diversity estimates from one million T cells as underestimates, the study reported.

Then a second PCR, running roughly 7 to 11 cycles, was carried out with a sample-barcoded 5' primer and a J-beta primer mix. Every sample returned 2.5 million or more CDR3-containing paired-end reads. TCRdb reprocessed the 5' RACE reads with MiXCR, giving one entry per CDR3 protein. Found here are about 640,000 distinct CDR3 sequences, approximately 59% of them singletons; the top ten hold over 30%. Germline-derived CDR1 and CDR2 are SQVTM and ANQGSEA. The V gene end was trimmed by 7 bases and the J gene end by 5 bases; junction bases not matched to a gene: 5. The CDR3 covers 12 residues. This clonotype was counted only a few times. Antigen unknown.

The receptor was isolated from a man aged 55 to 70 in good health. The material sequenced was blood. The rearrangement uses TRBV29-1 and TRBJ1-1; 9 bases match TRBD1. The CDR3 sequence: CSAGQGSTEAFF. The CDR3 coding sequence is TGCAGCGCAGGACAGGGGTCGACTGAAGCTTTCTTT.